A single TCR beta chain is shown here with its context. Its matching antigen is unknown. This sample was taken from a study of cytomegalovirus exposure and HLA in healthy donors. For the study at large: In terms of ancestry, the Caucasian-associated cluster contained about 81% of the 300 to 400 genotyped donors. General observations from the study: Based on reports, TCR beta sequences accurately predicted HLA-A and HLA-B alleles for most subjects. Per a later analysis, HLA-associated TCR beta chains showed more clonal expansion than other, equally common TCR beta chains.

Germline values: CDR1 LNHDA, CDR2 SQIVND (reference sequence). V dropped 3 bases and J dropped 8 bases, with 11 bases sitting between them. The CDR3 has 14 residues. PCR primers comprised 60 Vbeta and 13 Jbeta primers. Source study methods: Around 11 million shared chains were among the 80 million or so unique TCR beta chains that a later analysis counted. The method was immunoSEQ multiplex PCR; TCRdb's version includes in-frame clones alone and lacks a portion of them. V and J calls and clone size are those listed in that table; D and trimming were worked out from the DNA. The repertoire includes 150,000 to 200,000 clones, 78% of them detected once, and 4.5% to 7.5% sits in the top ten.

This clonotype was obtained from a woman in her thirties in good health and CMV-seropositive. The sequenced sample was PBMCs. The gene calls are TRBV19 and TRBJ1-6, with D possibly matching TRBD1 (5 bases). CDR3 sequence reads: CASSIQGADSPLHF. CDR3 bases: TGTGCCAGTAGTATTCAGGGTGCGGATTCACCCCTCCACTTT. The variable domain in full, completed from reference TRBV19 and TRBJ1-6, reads DGGITQSPKYLFRKEGQNVTLSCEQNLNHDAMYWYRQDPGQGLRLIYYSQIVNDFQKGDIAEGYSVSREKKESFPLTVTSAQKNPTAFYLCASSIQGADSPLHFGNGTRLTVT.